Shown below are 10 T cell receptor beta chains from a single sample sequenced in a study of patients and donors after allogeneic stem cell transplantation. TCRdb re-analysed the RT-PCR reads in MiXCR, keeping a single row per CDR3 protein. The sample lists 98,000 or so distinct CDR3 sequences, approximately 35% occurring once. The sample consisted of blood, either unsorted or a sorted T cell fraction (not recorded which). The origin of the receptors is a human donor who was either an allogeneic HSCT recipient or a stem cell or donor lymphocyte infusion donor (not recorded which). It is not recorded whose cells these are; they may come from a transplant donor.

This clonotype showed up many times. J is TRBJ1-1 and V is TRBV18, with 7 bases lining up with TRBD1. The V segment lost 6 bases and the J segment 10 bases; nucleotides outside the gene matches: 11. From germline, CDR1 is KGHSH and CDR2 LQKENI. The CDR3 runs to 13 residues. The CDR3 coding sequence is TGTGCCAGCTCCCCCGGGGACAGTTCTGTAGCTTTCTTT. This gives the protein CASSPGDSSVAFF.

The chain combines TRBV7-2 with TRBJ2-2; D possibly matches TRBD1 or TRBD2 (5 bases each). V was clipped by 5 bases and J by 0 bases, with 13 bases between them. The CDR3 has 16 amino acids. CDR1 SGHTA and CDR2 FQGNSA come from the germline V gene. The CDR3 reads CASSMTGTSNTGELFF. The DNA of the CDR3 is TGTGCCAGCAGCATGACCGGGACCTCGAACACCGGGGAGCTGTTTTTT. Together with reference TRBV7-2 and TRBJ2-2, the CDR3 gives the full variable domain: GAGVSQSPSNKVTEKGKDVELRCDPISGHTALYWYRQSLGQGLEFLIYFQGNSAPDKSGLPSDRFSAERTGGSVSTLTIQRTQQEDSAVYLCASSMTGTSNTGELFFGEGSRLTVL.

The chain combines TRBV28 with TRBJ1-5, with 7 nucleotides matching TRBD1. Germline V gene lookup returns CDR1 MDHEN and CDR2 SYDVKM. The V gene end was trimmed by 5 bases and the J gene end by 9 bases; junction bases not matched to a gene: 13. The CDR3 consists of 15 residues. CDR3 protein: CASSTRDRKGRPQHF. The CDR3 bases are TGTGCCAGCAGTACCCGGGACAGAAAAGGGCGGCCCCAGCATTTT.

CDR3: CSAGFRGGSTEAFF. CDR3 bases: TGCAGTGCTGGATTCAGGGGGGGGAGTACTGAAGCTTTCTTT. This chain links TRBV20-1 with TRBJ1-1; 7 bases match TRBD1. Germline V gene data show CDR1 as DFQATT and CDR2 as SNEGSKA (reference sequence). The length of the CDR3 is 14 residues. The V and J ends lost 5 bases and 5 bases, in that order; junction bases with no gene match: 11.

This clonotype turned up a few times. V gene TRBV4-2 combines with J gene TRBJ1-6; the D is unclear. This CDR3 spans 17 amino acids. Germline lookup yields CDR1 LGHNA and CDR2 YNFKEQ. With 6 bases removed from V and 5 bases from J, the gap between germline ends came to 20 bases. CDR3 amino acids: CASSQSTREKHNSPLHF. DNA of the CDR3: TGTGCCAGCAGTCAAAGTACCCGGGAGAAGCATAATTCACCCCTCCACTTT.

The chain carries TRBV6-6 and TRBJ1-2; D gene uncertain. The CDR3 has 12 amino acids. Trimming removed 5 bases at V and 5 bases at J, with 9 bases between. Per germline, CDR1 MNHNY and CDR2 SVGAGI (reference sequence). The CDR3 DNA reads TGTGCCAGCAGTCCGCTCATATATGGCTACACCTTC. It codes for CASSPLIYGYTF.

The CDR3 reads CSAGDSYEQYF. CDR3 sequence (DNA): TGCAGTGCTGGGGACAGCTACGAGCAGTACTTC. The chain joins TRBV20-1 to TRBJ2-7, with 7 bases lining up with TRBD1. Trimming removed 5 bases from V and 3 bases from J; junction bases left unmatched: 1. Looked up from germline, CDR1 is DFQATT and CDR2 is SNEGSKA (reference sequence). The length of the CDR3 is 11 residues.

The J gene is TRBJ1-1, the V gene TRBV10-3, with 8 bases matching TRBD1. Trimming took 5 bases from V and 4 from J; bases not matched to a gene: 3. The CDR3 extends over 13 amino acids. Germline loops: CDR1 ENHRY, CDR2 SYGVKD. The chain's CDR3 is CAISLQGVTEAFF. The CDR3, as DNA: TGTGCCATCAGTCTACAGGGGGTCACTGAAGCTTTCTTT.

The genes are TRBV6-5 and TRBJ2-6; TRBD1 matches at 11 bases. The CDR3 has 19 amino acids. CDR1 is MNHEY, CDR2 SVGAGI, per germline. The J segment lost 3 bases and the V segment lost 10 bases, leaving 17 bases of the junction unmatched. The CDR3 DNA is TGTGCCACCAGGACAGGGGGCCTCAGGGCTCCGGTTGGGGCCAACGTCCTGACTTTC. Translating gives CATRTGGLRAPVGANVLTF.

The chain carries TRBV18 and TRBJ2-5; D remains ambiguous. V lost 0 bases to trimming and J lost 1 base, with 6 bases between them. Germline-derived CDR1 and CDR2 are KGHSH and LQKENI. CDR3 size: 14 residues. The CDR3 bases are TGTGCCAGCTCACCACCTCGCCCCCAAGAGACCCAGTACTTC. Protein: CASSPPRPQETQYF.